These T cell receptor beta chains were read from a single sample in a study of vaccination and CD4 T cells after COVID-19. These receptors have no known antigen. TCRdb independently ran MiXCR on the PCR reads; one entry per CDR3 protein. The profile covers about 25,000 distinct CDR3 sequences, with 67% appearing a single time and around 15% taken by the ten largest. Here the sequenced sample was CD4+ T cells from blood, cultured in vitro, taken after SARS-CoV-2 vaccination. The receptors were gathered from a human donor who received a COVID-19 vaccine. The CDR3 runs from the conserved cysteine through the conserved F or W. Fields, in order: J gene, V gene, CDR3 protein.

J gene: TRBJ1-1; V gene: TRBV29-1; CDR3 protein: CSVGQGAGTEAFF
J gene: TRBJ1-6; V gene: TRBV6-2/TRBV6-3; CDR3 protein: CASSYMGQSSYNSPLHF
J gene: TRBJ1-5; V gene: TRBV6-1; CDR3 protein: CASRVGDQPQHF
J gene: TRBJ2-5; V gene: TRBV6-1; CDR3 protein: CASSELAGGTQYF
J gene: TRBJ1-2; V gene: TRBV7-9; CDR3 protein: CASSSWDRVALGYTF
J gene: TRBJ1-5; V gene: TRBV19; CDR3 protein: CASSIDLSGGNQPQHF
J gene: TRBJ2-5; V gene: TRBV7-6; CDR3 protein: CASSLTLRQETQYF
J gene: TRBJ2-5; V gene: TRBV20-1; CDR3 protein: CSARPAPRETQYF
J gene: TRBJ2-1; V gene: TRBV30; CDR3 protein: CAWSARYYNEQFF
J gene: TRBJ1-2; V gene: TRBV19; CDR3 protein: CASSPYRGAYGYTF
J gene: TRBJ1-5; V gene: TRBV7-9; CDR3 protein: CASSLSTGFQPQHF
J gene: TRBJ2-7; V gene: TRBV6-2/TRBV6-3; CDR3 protein: CASSYGSGYYEQYF
J gene: TRBJ2-5; V gene: TRBV7-2; CDR3 protein: CASSLDGTGLETQYF
J gene: TRBJ1-5; V gene: TRBV20-1; CDR3 protein: CSARAWRGGPNQPQHF
J gene: TRBJ1-6; V gene: TRBV12-3/TRBV12-4; CDR3 protein: CASRAGQGRNSPLHF
J gene: TRBJ2-5; V gene: TRBV24-1; CDR3 protein: CATSDLSARNGETQYF
J gene: TRBJ2-7; V gene: TRBV24-1; CDR3 protein: CATSRGGTTYEQYF